The source of this T cell receptor (beta chain) is a study of cytomegalovirus exposure and HLA in healthy donors. To note about this clone: Its antigen remains unknown.

Points from the study as a whole: Trimming of TCR beta V- and J-genes showed a link, identified in a later analysis, to a missense DCLRE1C variant. The study dropped some indistinguishable V segments, TRBV6-2 and TRBV6-3 among them. Cytomegalovirus status, reportedly, was diagnosed with high specificity and sensitivity by the classifier.

The CDR3 extends over 17 amino acids. Germline V gene data show CDR1 as LGHNA and CDR2 as YSLEER. V lost 0 bases, J lost 5 bases, and 9 bases stayed unmatched. PCR amplification relied on 60 Vbeta primers (plus 13 Jbeta primers). Some clones are missing from TCRdb's copy, which holds only in-frame ones; the method was immunoSEQ multiplex PCR. This table holds 90,000 to 120,000 clones, approximately 70% found once. Sequenced sample: PBMCs. This receptor was obtained from a woman in her late teens or twenties in good health and CMV-seropositive. This sequence joins TRBV4-3 and TRBJ2-1, with TRBD2 matching 8 bases. CDR3 nucleotide sequence: TGCGCCAGCAGCCAAGATCTGAGTCTAGCGGGCCACAATGAGCAGTTCTTC. Translated: CASSQDLSLAGHNEQFF.